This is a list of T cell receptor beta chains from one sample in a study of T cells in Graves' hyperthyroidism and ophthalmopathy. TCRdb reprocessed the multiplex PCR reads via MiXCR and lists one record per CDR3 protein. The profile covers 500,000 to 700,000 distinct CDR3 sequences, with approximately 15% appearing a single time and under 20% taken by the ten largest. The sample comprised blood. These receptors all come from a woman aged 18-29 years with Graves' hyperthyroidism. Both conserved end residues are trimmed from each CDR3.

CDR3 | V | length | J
ASSPPPSGPYNEQF | TRBV5-6 | 14 | TRBJ2-1
ASVAQQTVNTEAF | TRBV19 | 13 | TRBJ1-1
ASSLGRGELAGELF | TRBV5-1 | 14 | TRBJ2-2
ASRRLGVRGNTIY | TRBV28 | 13 | TRBJ1-3
SARPSGFYEQY | TRBV20-1 | 11 | TRBJ2-7
ASETGTGAYNEQF | TRBV7-9 | 13 | TRBJ2-1
SVVGEPKFNEQF | TRBV29-1 | 12 | TRBJ2-1
ASSLGQGAREQY | TRBV5-1 | 12 | TRBJ2-7
ASKEGNNSPLH | TRBV6-1 | 11 | TRBJ1-6
ASSSIISGRETQY | TRBV19 | 13 | TRBJ2-5
ASSPRGQEFNSPLH | TRBV11-3 | 14 | TRBJ1-6
ASSLRQGTLGGYT | TRBV5-1 | 13 | TRBJ1-2
ASSIPRQVPNTEAF | TRBV19 | 14 | TRBJ1-1
ASSLTGITDTQY | TRBV12-3/TRBV12-4 | 12 | TRBJ2-3
ASSPSQFSGADEQF | TRBV7-9 | 14 | TRBJ2-1
ASSLAEGASPLH | TRBV5-5 | 12 | TRBJ1-6
SAHATRGEQY | TRBV20-1 | 10 | TRBJ2-7
ASSRLQGASYNEQF | TRBV19 | 14 | TRBJ2-1
SARDPQQGEVGGYT | TRBV20-1 | 14 | TRBJ1-2
ASSQKGHEQF | TRBV4-1 | 10 | TRBJ2-1
ASSAVNVENYGYT | TRBV5-6 | 13 | TRBJ1-2
ASSEGKGTIYEQY | TRBV25-1 | 13 | TRBJ2-7
ASSQDMGHRSNEQF | TRBV3-1 | 14 | TRBJ2-1
ASSLSTTSSGQETQY | TRBV5-1 | 15 | TRBJ2-5
ASSLETTGELF | TRBV7-3 | 11 | TRBJ2-2
ASGPGQGIYGYT | TRBV27 | 12 | TRBJ1-2
ASSTGIGETQY | TRBV19 | 11 | TRBJ2-5
ASGSDTFNSPLH | TRBV5-1 | 12 | TRBJ1-6